These 25 T cell receptor beta chains share one sample of origin, sequenced in a study of identical twins. Via MiXCR, TCRdb re-called the 5' RACE reads, giving one row per CDR3 protein. In the table there are roughly 500,000 distinct CDR3 sequences, 22% of which are singletons. The same sample was also used in a study of T cells expressing NK-cell markers.

Sequenced material: CD4+ T cells sorted from blood. The receptors shown here come from a woman younger than 35 in good health.

This clonotype has just a few counts. This sequence joins TRBV10-3 and TRBJ1-1; perhaps TRBD1 as D (5 bases). This CDR3 is 15 amino acids long. Germline CDR1 reads ENHRY; CDR2 reads SYGVKD. With 4 bases removed from V and 0 bases from J, the gap between germline ends came to 12 bases. Written as DNA, the CDR3 is TGTGCCATCAGTGTGATAGCGGGGGTGAACACTGAAGCTTTCTTT. It codes for CAISVIAGVNTEAFF.

This clonotype was seen more than once but under ten times. V is TRBV7-9 and J is TRBJ2-2; perhaps TRBD2 as D (6 bases). Germline loops: CDR1 SEHNR, CDR2 FQNEAQ (reference sequence). The CDR3 is 12 residues long. Deletions cut 10 bases from V and 6 bases from J, with 12 bases between. The CDR3 protein is CATTWEAGELFF. The CDR3 nucleotides read TGTGCCACCACCTGGGAGGCCGGGGAGCTGTTTTTT.

CDR3 amino acids: CSADRGGLPDTQYF. CDR3 DNA: TGCAGTGCCGACAGGGGAGGGTTACCAGATACGCAGTATTTT. V usage is TRBV20-1 and J usage is TRBJ2-3; possibly TRBD1 for D (8 bases). The CDR3 is 14 amino acids. V gave up 6 bases and J gave up 4 bases, with 17 bases separating them. CDR1 and CDR2 from the germline V gene are DFQATT and SNEGSKA (reference sequence).

The chain employs TRBV6-5 and TRBJ1-5; D is perhaps TRBD1 (5 bases). The CDR3 covers 15 residues. Trimming stripped 3 bases from V and 0 bases from J, with 9 bases between. Germline V CDR1 and CDR2: MNHEY, SVGAGI. The CDR3 DNA is TGTGCCAGCAGTTATAGCAGGGCTAGCAATCAGCCCCAGCATTTT. This gives the protein CASSYSRASNQPQHF.

This clonotype came up many times. The chain joins TRBV12-3 or TRBV12-4 to TRBJ2-3; tentatively, D is TRBD2 (6 bases). The CDR3 runs to 17 residues. The V and J ends lost 5 bases and 1 base respectively, with 19 bases between them. The CDR3: CASSTYLTGVGTDTQYF. The CDR3 nucleotides read TGTGCCAGCAGTACCTACTTAACGGGAGTGGGCACAGATACGCAGTATTTT.

There are a few counts of this clonotype. The rearrangement joins TRBV12-3 or TRBV12-4 to TRBJ2-3; 9 bases line up with TRBD1. This CDR3 spans 15 amino acids. V gave up 6 bases and J gave up 5 bases; unmatched junction bases: 9. The CDR3 protein is CASRPRDRVGDTQYF. The CDR3, as DNA: TGTGCCAGCAGACCCCGGGACAGGGTAGGAGATACGCAGTATTTT.

There are a few counts of this clonotype. V gene TRBV4-1 combines with J gene TRBJ1-1; D might be TRBD1 (5 bases). Germline V lookup: CDR1 MGHRA, CDR2 YSYEKL. Trimming stripped 0 bases from V and 7 bases from J, with 12 bases between. The CDR3 runs 14 residues. The CDR3 is CASSQEGRFGEAFF. The CDR3 DNA sequence: TGCGCCAGCAGCCAAGAGGGGCGCTTCGGTGAAGCTTTCTTT.

The sample holds many counts of this clonotype. The rearrangement joins TRBV27 to TRBJ1-4; D uncertain. V lost 5 bases to trimming and J lost 0 bases, with 13 bases between them. Germline V lookup: CDR1 MNHEY, CDR2 SMNVEV (reference sequence). The CDR3 has 16 amino acids. DNA of the CDR3: TGTGCCAGCAGTGTAATAAGATTTTCAACTAATGAAAAACTGTTTTTT. This encodes CASSVIRFSTNEKLFF.

V is TRBV6-5 and J is TRBJ2-5; D is perhaps TRBD2 (6 bases). Between the trimmed V and J ends, which lost 1 base and 9 bases, there was a span of 12 bases. This CDR3 spans 13 amino acids. Germline loops: CDR1 MNHEY, CDR2 SVGAGI. CDR3 amino acids: CASSYFPREAQYF. The CDR3 DNA sequence: TGTGCCAGCAGTTACTTCCCTAGGGAGGCCCAGTACTTC.

The chain carries TRBV12-3 or TRBV12-4 and TRBJ2-7, with 11 positions matching TRBD2. This CDR3 spans 17 amino acids. J lost 3 bases, V lost 3 bases, and 10 bases had no gene match. The CDR3 here is CASSFRNELAGVYEQYF. CDR3 DNA: TGTGCCAGCAGTTTCCGGAACGAACTAGCGGGAGTCTACGAGCAGTACTTC.

The J gene is TRBJ2-1, the V gene TRBV10-3, with TRBD2 identical over 8 bases. From germline, CDR1 is ENHRY and CDR2 SYGVKD. The CDR3 has 14 amino acids. With V trimmed by 8 bases and J by 5 bases, 8 bases remained unmatched. CDR3 loop: CAIGASGLDNEQFF. Written as DNA, the CDR3 is TGTGCCATCGGGGCTAGCGGGCTCGACAATGAGCAGTTCTTC.

J is TRBJ2-1 and V is TRBV25-1; 12 nucleotides agree with TRBD2. Trimming at V came to 4 bases and at J to 4 bases, leaving 2 bases not matched to a gene. Germline V gene data show CDR1 as MGHDK and CDR2 as SYGVNS. The CDR3 has 15 residues. CDR3 nucleotide sequence: TGTGCCAGCAGTGGGACTAGCGGGGCTTACAATGAGCAGTTCTTC. It is translated as CASSGTSGAYNEQFF.

The genes are TRBV3-1 and TRBJ1-2; 7 bases align to TRBD1. CDR1 and CDR2 (germline): LGHDT, YNNKEL (reference sequence). V was clipped by 4 bases and J by 6 bases; unmatched bases: 8. The CDR3 loop spans 14 amino acids. The CDR3 reads CASSRRGGVDGYTF. The CDR3 DNA reads as TGTGCCAGCAGCCGCCGAGGGGGCGTTGATGGCTACACCTTC. Supplemented by reference TRBV3-1 and TRBJ1-2, the full variable domain reads DTAVSQTPKYLVTQMGNDKSIKCEQNLGHDTMYWYKQDSKKFLKIMFSYNNKELIINETVPNRFSPKSPDKAHLNLHINSLELGDSAVYFCASSRRGGVDGYTFGSGTRLTVV.

The rearrangement joins TRBV5-1 to TRBJ1-2; possibly TRBD1 for D (5 bases). V dropped 5 bases and J dropped 6 bases, with 17 bases sitting between them. CDR1 is SGHRS, CDR2 YFSETQ, per germline. CDR3 length equals 14 residues. As DNA, the CDR3 is TGCGCCAGCAGGCGCGCGGGGGGGGGTGATGGCTACACCTTC. Its translation is CASRRAGGGDGYTF. The complete variable domain, with remaining parts taken from reference TRBV5-1 and TRBJ1-2, reads KAGVTQTPRYLIKTRGQQVTLSCSPISGHRSVSWYQQTPGQGLQFLFEYFSETQRNKGNFPGRFSGRQFSNSRSEMNVSTLELGDSALYLCASRRAGGGDGYTFGSGTRLTVV.

The chain is built from TRBV19 and TRBJ1-1, with D possibly matching TRBD1 (6 bases). Per germline, CDR1 LNHDA and CDR2 SQIVND (reference sequence). V was clipped by 10 bases and J by 3 bases, with 9 bases between them. The CDR3 extends over 11 amino acids. As DNA, the CDR3 is TGTGCCATAAGGGGGTACACTGAAGCTTTCTTT. Translated: CAIRGYTEAFF.

The chain uses TRBV20-1 and TRBJ1-2, with D possibly matching TRBD1 (5 bases). CDR1 is DFQATT, CDR2 SNEGSKA, per germline (reference sequence). The CDR3 runs to 12 residues. V was clipped by 2 bases and J by 7 bases, with 11 bases between them. The CDR3 loop is CSARQGSGGYTF. DNA for the CDR3: TGCAGTGCTAGACAGGGATCCGGTGGCTACACCTTC.

The chain uses TRBV14 and TRBJ2-2; D is possibly TRBD1 (5 bases). The V end was cut by 4 bases, the J end by 2 bases, with 14 bases between. CDR3 length: 16 residues. The germline gives CDR1 SGHDN, CDR2 FVKESK. CDR3 in DNA: TGTGCCAGCAGCCCCAGACAGAAGATAAACACCGGGGAGCTGTTTTTT. Amino acids: CASSPRQKINTGELFF.

J is TRBJ2-5 and V is TRBV5-1, with D perhaps TRBD1 (5 bases). The CDR3 extends over 14 amino acids. Looked up from germline, CDR1 is SGHRS and CDR2 is YFSETQ. Trimming took off 4 bases at V and 5 bases at J, with 15 bases between the two ends. Here the CDR3 DNA reads TGCGCCAGCAGCCCCCAGGGTTTTGGGGAGACCCAGTACTTC. Amino acids: CASSPQGFGETQYF.

This clonotype was detected only a few times. The chain is built from TRBV20-1 and TRBJ2-3; D might be TRBD2 (6 bases). The CDR3 totals 15 residues. The germline CDR1 and CDR2 sequences are DFQATT and SNEGSKA (reference sequence). V was clipped by 5 bases and J by 1 base, with 16 bases between them. CDR3 nucleotides: TGCAGTGCTCCGAACCTAGGAGGGGGCACAGATACGCAGTATTTT. It is translated as CSAPNLGGGTDTQYF.

This chain links TRBV12-3 or TRBV12-4 with TRBJ2-1, with D uncertain. The CDR3 spans 14 residues. Trimming left V 0 bases short and J 5 bases short, with 8 bases between. The CDR3 nucleotides are TGTGCCAGCAGTTTAGCGCTTTTTAACAATGAGCAGTTCTTC. Its translation: CASSLALFNNEQFF.

CDR3 sequence reads: CASSFQGGNTDTQYF. The CDR3 DNA is TGCGCCAGCAGCTTCCAGGGAGGGAACACAGATACGCAGTATTTT. The chain is built from TRBV5-1 and TRBJ2-3, with 7 bases fitting TRBD2. CDR1 SGHRS and CDR2 YFSETQ come from the germline V gene. With V trimmed by 2 bases and J by 2 bases, 5 bases remained unmatched. This CDR3 has 15 amino acids.

V gene TRBV29-1 combines with J gene TRBJ1-6, with 8 bases lining up with TRBD1. CDR3 length equals 13 residues. J was trimmed by 12 bases and V by 6 bases; bases with no gene match: 10. The germline V gene encodes CDR1 SQVTM and CDR2 ANQGSEA. The CDR3 sequence: CSVTLGQGKPLHF. The CDR3 coding sequence is TGCAGCGTCACACTAGGACAGGGTAAACCCCTCCACTTT. The variable domain in full, with the rest retrieved from reference TRBV29-1 and TRBJ1-6, is SAVISQKPSRDICQRGTSLTIQCQVDSQVTMMFWYRQQPGQSLTLIATANQGSEATYESGFVIDKFPISRPNLTFSTLTVSNMSPEDSSIYLCSVTLGQGKPLHFGNGTRLTVT.

A few counts support this clonotype. The rearrangement uses TRBV20-1 and TRBJ1-6, with TRBD1 as a possible D gene (5 bases). The CDR3 covers 16 residues. Trimming took off 5 bases at V and 4 bases at J, with 18 bases between the two ends. CDR1 and CDR2 from the germline V gene are DFQATT and SNEGSKA (reference sequence). CDR3 amino acids: CSASGTPGAYNSPLHF. The DNA of the CDR3 is TGCAGTGCTTCCGGGACCCCTGGAGCGTATAATTCACCCCTCCACTTT.

The rearrangement joins TRBV20-1 to TRBJ2-1, with D unclear. V lost 1 base and J lost 0, with 13 bases in between. The CDR3 spans 16 residues. In germline, CDR1 is DFQATT, CDR2 SNEGSKA (reference sequence). CDR3 in amino acids: CSARVVRSSSYNEQFF. The DNA for the CDR3 is TGCAGTGCTAGAGTCGTGAGGTCCAGCTCCTACAATGAGCAGTTCTTC.

This clonotype was detected a few times. V usage is TRBV12-3 or TRBV12-4 and J usage is TRBJ1-4; D unresolved. CDR3 length: 14 amino acids. Trimming cost V 8 bases and J 8 bases, with 18 bases left between them. The DNA for the CDR3 is TGTGCCAGCGGATCCCTCTTGGTCGGAGAAAAACTGTTTTTT. Protein: CASGSLLVGEKLFF.